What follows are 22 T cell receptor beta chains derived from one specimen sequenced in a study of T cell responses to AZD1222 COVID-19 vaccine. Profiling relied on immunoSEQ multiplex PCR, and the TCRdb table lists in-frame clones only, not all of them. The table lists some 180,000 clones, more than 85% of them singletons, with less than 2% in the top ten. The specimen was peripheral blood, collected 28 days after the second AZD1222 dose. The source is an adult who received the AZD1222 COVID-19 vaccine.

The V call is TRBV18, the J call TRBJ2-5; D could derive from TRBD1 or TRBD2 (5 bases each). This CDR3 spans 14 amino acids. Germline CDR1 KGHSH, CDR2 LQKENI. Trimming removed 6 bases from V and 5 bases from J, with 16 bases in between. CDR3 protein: CASSYSRGWETQYF. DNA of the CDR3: TGTGCCAGCTCCTACTCGAGGGGTTGGGAGACCCAGTACTTC.

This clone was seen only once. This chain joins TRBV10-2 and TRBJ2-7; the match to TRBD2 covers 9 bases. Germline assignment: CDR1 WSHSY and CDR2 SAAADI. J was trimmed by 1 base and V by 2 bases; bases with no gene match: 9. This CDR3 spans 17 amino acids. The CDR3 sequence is CASSEGGGLAGSYEQYF. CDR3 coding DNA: TGCGCCAGCAGTGAGGGTGGGGGCCTAGCGGGGTCCTACGAGCAGTACTTC.

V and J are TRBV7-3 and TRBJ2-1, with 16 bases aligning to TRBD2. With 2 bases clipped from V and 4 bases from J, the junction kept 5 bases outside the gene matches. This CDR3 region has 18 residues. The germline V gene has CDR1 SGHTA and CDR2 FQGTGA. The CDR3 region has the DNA TGTGCCAGCAGCTTAGTAGGGACTAGCGGGAGGGTTTACAATGAGCAGTTCTTC. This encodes CASSLVGTSGRVYNEQFF.

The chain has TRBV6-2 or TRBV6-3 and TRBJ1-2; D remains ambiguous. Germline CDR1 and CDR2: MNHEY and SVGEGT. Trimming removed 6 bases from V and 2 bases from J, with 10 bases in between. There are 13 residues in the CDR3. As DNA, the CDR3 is TGTGCCAGCAGACCTGACGGGAACTATGGCTACACCTTC. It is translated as CASRPDGNYGYTF.

The CDR3 DNA follows: TGTGCCAGCAGTTACACAGGGGCCGGGGGCTACACCTTC. Residues: CASSYTGAGGYTF. V is TRBV6-5 and J is TRBJ1-2; 7 bases map to TRBD1. The CDR3 contains 13 residues. From germline, CDR1 is MNHEY and CDR2 SVGAGI. Unmatched junction bases numbered 5, after V lost 2 bases and J lost 8 bases.

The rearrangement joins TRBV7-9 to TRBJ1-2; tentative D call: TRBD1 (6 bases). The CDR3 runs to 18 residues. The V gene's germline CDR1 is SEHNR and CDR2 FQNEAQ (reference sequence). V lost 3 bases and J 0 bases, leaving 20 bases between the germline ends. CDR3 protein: CASSFYPRDKDPNYGYTF. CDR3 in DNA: TGTGCCAGCAGCTTTTACCCCCGGGACAAGGACCCTAACTATGGCTACACCTTC.

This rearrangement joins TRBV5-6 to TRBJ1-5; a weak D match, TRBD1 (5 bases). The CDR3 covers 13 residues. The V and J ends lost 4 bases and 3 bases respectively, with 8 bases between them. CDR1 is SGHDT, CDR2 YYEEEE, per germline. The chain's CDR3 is CASSRQNNQPQHF. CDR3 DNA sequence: TGTGCCAGCAGCCGACAGAACAATCAGCCCCAGCATTTT.

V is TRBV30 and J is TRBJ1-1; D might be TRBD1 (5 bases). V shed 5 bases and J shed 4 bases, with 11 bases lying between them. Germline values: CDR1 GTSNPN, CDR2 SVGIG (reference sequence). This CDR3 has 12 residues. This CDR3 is CAWGSGGTEAFF. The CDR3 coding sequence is TGTGCCTGGGGGAGTGGGGGCACTGAAGCTTTCTTT.

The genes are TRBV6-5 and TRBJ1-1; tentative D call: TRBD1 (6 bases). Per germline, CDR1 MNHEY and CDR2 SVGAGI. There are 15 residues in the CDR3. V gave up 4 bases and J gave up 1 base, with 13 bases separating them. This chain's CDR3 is CASSFSGQTNTEAFF. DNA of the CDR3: TGTGCCAGCAGTTTCTCGGGACAAACGAACACTGAAGCTTTCTTT.

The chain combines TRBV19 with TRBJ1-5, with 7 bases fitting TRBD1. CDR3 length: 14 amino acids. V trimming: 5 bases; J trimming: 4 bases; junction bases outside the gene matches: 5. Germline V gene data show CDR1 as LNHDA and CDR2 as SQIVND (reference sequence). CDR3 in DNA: TGTGCCAGTAGTGGACAGGTCGGAAATCAGCCCCAGCATTTT. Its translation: CASSGQVGNQPQHF.

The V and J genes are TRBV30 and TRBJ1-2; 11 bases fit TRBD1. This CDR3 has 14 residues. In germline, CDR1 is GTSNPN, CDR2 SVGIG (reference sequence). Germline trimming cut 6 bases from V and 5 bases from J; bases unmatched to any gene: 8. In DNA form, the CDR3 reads TGTGCCTGTCAACCGGGACAGGGGGTATATGGCTACACCTTC. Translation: CACQPGQGVYGYTF.

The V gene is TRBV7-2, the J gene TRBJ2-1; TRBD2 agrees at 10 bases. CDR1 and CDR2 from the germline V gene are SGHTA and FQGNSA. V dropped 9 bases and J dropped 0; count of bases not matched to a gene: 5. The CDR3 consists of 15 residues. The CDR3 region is CASSGLAASYNEQFF. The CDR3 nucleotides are TGTGCCAGTAGCGGACTAGCGGCCTCCTACAATGAGCAGTTCTTC.

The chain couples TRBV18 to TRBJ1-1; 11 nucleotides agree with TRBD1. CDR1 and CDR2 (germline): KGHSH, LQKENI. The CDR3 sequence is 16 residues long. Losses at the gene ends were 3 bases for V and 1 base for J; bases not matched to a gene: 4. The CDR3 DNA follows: TGTGCCAGCTCACCCTCGGACAGGGGGCCGAACACTGAAGCTTTCTTT. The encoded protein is CASSPSDRGPNTEAFF.

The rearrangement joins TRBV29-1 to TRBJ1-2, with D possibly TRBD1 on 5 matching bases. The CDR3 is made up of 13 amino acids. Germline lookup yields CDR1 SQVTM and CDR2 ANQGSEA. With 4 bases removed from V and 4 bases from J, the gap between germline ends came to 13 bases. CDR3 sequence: CSVGTGGPYGYTF. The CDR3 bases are TGCAGCGTTGGGACGGGGGGTCCCTATGGCTACACCTTC.

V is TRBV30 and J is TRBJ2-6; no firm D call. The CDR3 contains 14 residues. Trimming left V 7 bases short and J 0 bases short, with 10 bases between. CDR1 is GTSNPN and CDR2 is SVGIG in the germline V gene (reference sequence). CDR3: CASQYRSGANVLTF. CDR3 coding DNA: TGTGCCTCTCAATACCGCTCTGGGGCCAACGTCCTGACTTTC.

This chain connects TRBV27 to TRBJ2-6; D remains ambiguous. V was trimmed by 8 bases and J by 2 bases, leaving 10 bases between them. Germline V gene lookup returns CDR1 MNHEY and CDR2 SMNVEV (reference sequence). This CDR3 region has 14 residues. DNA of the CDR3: TGTGCCAGCTCACCTTGGACTGGGGCCAACGTCCTGACTTTC. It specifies CASSPWTGANVLTF.

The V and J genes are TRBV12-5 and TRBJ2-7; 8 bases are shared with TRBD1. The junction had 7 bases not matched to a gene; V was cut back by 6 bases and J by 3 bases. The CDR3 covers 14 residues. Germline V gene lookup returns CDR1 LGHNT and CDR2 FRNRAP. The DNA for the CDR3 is TGTGCTAGTGGGTCCGGACAGGGTTACTACGAGCAGTACTTC. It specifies CASGSGQGYYEQYF.

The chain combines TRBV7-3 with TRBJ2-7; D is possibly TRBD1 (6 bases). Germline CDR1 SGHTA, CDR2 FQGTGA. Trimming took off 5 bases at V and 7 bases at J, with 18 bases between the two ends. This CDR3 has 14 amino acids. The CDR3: CASSPNLQQGEQYF. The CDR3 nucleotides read TGTGCCAGCAGCCCAAACCTACAACAGGGAGAGCAGTACTTC. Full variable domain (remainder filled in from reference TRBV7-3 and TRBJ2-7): GAGVSQTPSNKVTEKGKYVELRCDPISGHTALYWYRQSLGQGPEFLIYFQGTGAADDSGLPNDRFFAVRPEGSVSTLKIQRTERGDSAVYLCASSPNLQQGEQYFGPGTRLTVT.

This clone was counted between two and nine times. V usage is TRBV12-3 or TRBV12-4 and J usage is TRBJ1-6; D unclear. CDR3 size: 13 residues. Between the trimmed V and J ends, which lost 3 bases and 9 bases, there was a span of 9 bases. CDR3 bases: TGTGCCAGCAGTTTGGCCCCCGGTTCACCCCTCCACTTT. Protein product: CASSLAPGSPLHF.

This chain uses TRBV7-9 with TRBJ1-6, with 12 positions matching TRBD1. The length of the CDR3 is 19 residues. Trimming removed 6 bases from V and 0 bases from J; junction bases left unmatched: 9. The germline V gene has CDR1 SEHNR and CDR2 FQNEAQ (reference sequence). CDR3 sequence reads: CASRRGTGGSGSYNSPLHF. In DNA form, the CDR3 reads TGTGCCAGCAGGCGCGGGACAGGGGGCTCAGGCTCCTATAATTCACCCCTCCACTTT.

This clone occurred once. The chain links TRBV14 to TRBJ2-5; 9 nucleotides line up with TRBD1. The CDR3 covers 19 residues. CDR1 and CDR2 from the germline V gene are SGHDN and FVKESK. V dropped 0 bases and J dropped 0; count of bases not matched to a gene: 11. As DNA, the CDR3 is TGTGCCAGCAGCCAAGAGTACGCGGTATGGGACAGGGACCAAGAGACCCAGTACTTC. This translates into CASSQEYAVWDRDQETQYF. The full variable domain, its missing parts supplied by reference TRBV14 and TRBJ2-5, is EAGVTQFPSHSVIEKGQTVTLRCDPISGHDNLYWYRRVMGKEIKFLLHFVKESKQDESGMPNNRFLAERTGGTYSTLKVQPAELEDSGVYFCASSQEYAVWDRDQETQYFGPGTRLLVL.

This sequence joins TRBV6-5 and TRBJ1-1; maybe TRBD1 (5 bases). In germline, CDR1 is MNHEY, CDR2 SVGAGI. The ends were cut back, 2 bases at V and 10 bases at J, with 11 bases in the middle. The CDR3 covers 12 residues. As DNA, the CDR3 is TGTGCCAGCAGTTACCCGGGACGAGGAGCTTTCTTT. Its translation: CASSYPGRGAFF.